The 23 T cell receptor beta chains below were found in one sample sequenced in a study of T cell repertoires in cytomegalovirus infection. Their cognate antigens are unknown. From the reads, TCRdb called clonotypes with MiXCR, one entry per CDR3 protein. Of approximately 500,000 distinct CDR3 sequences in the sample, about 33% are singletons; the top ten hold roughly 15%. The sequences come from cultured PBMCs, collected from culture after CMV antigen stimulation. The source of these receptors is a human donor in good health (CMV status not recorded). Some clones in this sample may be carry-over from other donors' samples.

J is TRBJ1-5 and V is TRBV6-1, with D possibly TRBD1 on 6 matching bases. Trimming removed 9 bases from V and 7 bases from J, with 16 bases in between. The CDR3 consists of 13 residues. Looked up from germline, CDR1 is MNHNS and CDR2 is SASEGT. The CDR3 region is CASRSVRGQPQHF. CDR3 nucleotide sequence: TGTGCCAGTAGAAGCGTAAGGGGGCAGCCCCAGCATTTT.

The CDR3: CASSLEARGNYNEQFF. Written as DNA, the CDR3 is TGCGCCAGCAGCTTGGAAGCCAGGGGCAATTACAATGAGCAGTTCTTC. The genes are TRBV5-1 and TRBJ2-1; weak D call: TRBD1 (6 bases). Germline loops: CDR1 SGHRS, CDR2 YFSETQ. Trimming shortened V by 0 bases and J by 4 bases, and 14 bases separated the two germline ends. The CDR3 is 16 residues long.

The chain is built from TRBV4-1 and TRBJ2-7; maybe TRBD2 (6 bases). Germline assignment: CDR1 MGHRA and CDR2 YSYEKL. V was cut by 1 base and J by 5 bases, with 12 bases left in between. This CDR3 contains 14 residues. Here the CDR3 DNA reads TGCGCCAGCAGCCAAGTTCCGGGGGAGAACGAGCAGTACTTC. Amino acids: CASSQVPGENEQYF.

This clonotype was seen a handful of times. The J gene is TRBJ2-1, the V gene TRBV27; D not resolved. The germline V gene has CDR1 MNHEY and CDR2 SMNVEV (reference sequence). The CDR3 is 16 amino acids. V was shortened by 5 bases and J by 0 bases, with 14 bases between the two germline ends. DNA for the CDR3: TGTGCCAGCAGTGCACGACTTTCGAGCTCCTACAATGAGCAGTTCTTC. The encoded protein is CASSARLSSSYNEQFF.

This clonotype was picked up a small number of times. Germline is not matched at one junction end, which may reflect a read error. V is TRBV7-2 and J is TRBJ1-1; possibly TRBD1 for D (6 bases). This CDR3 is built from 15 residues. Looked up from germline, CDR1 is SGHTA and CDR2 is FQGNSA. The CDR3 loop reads CASSVAGGAWTEAFF. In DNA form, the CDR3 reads TGTGCCAGCAGCGTAGCGGGGGGCGCGTGGACTGAAGCTTTCTTT.

The CDR3 DNA reads TGTGCCAGCAGCCCAGACAGGTATCCCTACGAGCAGTACTTC. The encoded protein is CASSPDRYPYEQYF. The chain carries TRBV14 and TRBJ2-7, with D maybe TRBD1 (6 bases). V gave up 4 bases and J gave up 2 bases, with 12 bases separating them. This CDR3 spans 14 amino acids. Germline values: CDR1 SGHDN, CDR2 FVKESK.

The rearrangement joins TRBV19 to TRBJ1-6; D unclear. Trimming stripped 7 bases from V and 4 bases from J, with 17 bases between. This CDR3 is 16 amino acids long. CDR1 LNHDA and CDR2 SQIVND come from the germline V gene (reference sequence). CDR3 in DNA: TGTGCCAGTAAAGTTGCGACCGAGGAGTATAATTCACCCCTCCACTTT. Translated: CASKVATEEYNSPLHF.

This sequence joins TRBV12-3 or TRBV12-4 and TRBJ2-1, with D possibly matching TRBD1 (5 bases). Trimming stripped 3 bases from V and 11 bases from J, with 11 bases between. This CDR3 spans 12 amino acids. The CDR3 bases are TGTGCCAGCAGTTTGGGGCCCCAGAAGCAGTTCTTC. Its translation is CASSLGPQKQFF.

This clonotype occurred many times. The CDR3 protein is CASSLVGSGNEQFF. The CDR3 DNA reads TGTGCCAGCAGCTTAGTAGGGAGTGGCAATGAGCAGTTCTTC. The J gene is TRBJ2-1, the V gene TRBV7-2; D might be TRBD2 (5 bases). CDR1 and CDR2 from the germline V gene are SGHTA and FQGNSA. Between the trimmed V and J ends, which lost 1 base and 6 bases, there was a span of 10 bases. The CDR3 is 14 residues long.

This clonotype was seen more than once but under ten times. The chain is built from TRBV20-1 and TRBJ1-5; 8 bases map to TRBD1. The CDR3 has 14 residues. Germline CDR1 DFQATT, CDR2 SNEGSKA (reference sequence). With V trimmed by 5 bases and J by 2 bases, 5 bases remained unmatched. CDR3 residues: CSASQGVGNQPQHF. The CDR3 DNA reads TGCAGTGCTTCACAGGGGGTTGGCAATCAGCCCCAGCATTTT.

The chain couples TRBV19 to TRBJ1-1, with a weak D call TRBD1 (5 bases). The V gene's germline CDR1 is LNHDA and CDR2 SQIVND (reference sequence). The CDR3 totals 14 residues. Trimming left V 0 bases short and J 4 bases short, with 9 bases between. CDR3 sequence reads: CASSIDPGGTEAFF. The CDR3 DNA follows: TGTGCCAGTAGTATAGACCCGGGGGGCACTGAAGCTTTCTTT.

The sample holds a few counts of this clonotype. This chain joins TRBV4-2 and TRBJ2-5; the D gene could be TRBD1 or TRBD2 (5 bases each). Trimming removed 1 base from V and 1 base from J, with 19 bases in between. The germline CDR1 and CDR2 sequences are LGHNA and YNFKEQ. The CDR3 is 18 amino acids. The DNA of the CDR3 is TGTGCCAGCAGCCAAGCACTGTCCGGGACGGCAATCCAAGAGACCCAGTACTTC. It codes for CASSQALSGTAIQETQYF.

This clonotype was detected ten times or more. The CDR3 loop reads CASSQDEGKAFF. CDR3 sequence (DNA): TGTGCCAGCAGCCAAGATGAGGGTAAAGCTTTCTTT. This chain connects TRBV3-1 to TRBJ1-1, with D unclear. Germline values: CDR1 LGHDT, CDR2 YNNKEL (reference sequence). The CDR3 extends over 12 amino acids. V was trimmed by 0 bases and J by 9 bases, leaving 8 bases between them. The full variable domain, in which reference TRBV3-1 and TRBJ1-1 provide the parts outside the CDR3, is DTAVSQTPKYLVTQMGNDKSIKCEQNLGHDTMYWYKQDSKKFLKIMFSYNNKELIINETVPNRFSPKSPDKAHLNLHINSLELGDSAVYFCASSQDEGKAFFGQGTRLTVV.

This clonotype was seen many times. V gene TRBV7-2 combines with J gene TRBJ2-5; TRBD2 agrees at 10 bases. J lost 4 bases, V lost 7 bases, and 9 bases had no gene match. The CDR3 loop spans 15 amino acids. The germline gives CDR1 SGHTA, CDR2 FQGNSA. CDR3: CASTSGRAGTETQYF. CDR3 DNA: TGTGCCAGCACCAGCGGGAGGGCCGGGACAGAGACCCAGTACTTC.

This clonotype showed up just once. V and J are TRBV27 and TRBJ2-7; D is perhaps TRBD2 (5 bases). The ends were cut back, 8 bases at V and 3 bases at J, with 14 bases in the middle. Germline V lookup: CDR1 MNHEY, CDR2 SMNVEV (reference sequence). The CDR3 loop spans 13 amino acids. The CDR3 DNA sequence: TGTGCCAGCGTCAGCAGCGGAGGCTACGAGCAGTACTTC. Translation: CASVSSGGYEQYF.

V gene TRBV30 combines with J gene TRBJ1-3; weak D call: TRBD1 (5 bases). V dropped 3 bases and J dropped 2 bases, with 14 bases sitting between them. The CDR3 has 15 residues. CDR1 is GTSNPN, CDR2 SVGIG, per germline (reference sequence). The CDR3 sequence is CAWSARRGAGNTIYF. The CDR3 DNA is TGTGCCTGGAGCGCCAGGCGGGGCGCTGGAAACACCATATATTTT.

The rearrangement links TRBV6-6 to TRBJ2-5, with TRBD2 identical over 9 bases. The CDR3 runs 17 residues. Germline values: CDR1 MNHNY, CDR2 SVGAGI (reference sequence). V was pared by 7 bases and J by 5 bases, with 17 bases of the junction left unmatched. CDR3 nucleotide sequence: TGTGCCAGCATTCCACCTTTGGCGGGAGGGCCGGGGGAGACCCAGTACTTC. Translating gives CASIPPLAGGPGETQYF.

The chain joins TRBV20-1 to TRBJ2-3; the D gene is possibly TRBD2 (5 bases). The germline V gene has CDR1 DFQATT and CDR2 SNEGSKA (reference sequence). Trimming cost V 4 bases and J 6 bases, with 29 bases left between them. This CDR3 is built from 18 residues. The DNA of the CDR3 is TGCAGTGCTATGATTTCGGTATTGAACCGACTACCCTTCGATACGCAGTATTTT. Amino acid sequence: CSAMISVLNRLPFDTQYF.

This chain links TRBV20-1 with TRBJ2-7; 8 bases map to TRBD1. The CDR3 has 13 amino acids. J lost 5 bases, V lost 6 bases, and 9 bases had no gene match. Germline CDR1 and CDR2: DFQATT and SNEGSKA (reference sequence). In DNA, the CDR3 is TGCAGTGCCCTCGGACAGGGTGTCCACGAGCAGTACGTC. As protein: CSALGQGVHEQYV.

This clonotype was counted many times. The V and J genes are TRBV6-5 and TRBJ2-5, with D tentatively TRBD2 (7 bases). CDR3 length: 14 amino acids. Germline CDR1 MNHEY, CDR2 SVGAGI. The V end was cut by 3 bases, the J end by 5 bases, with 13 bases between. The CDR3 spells CASSYRGAGETQYF. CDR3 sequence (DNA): TGTGCCAGCAGTTATCGGGGGGCTGGGGAGACCCAGTACTTC.

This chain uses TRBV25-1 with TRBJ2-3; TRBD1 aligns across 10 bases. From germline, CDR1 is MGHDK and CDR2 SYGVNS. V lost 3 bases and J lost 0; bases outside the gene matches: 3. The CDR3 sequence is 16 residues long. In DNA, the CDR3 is TGTGCCAGCAGTGAGCTGGGACAGGGGAGCACAGATACGCAGTATTTT. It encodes CASSELGQGSTDTQYF.

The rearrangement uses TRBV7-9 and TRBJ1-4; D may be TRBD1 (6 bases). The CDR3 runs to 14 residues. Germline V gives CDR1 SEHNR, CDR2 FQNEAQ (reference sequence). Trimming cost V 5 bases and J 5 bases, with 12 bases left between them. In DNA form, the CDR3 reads TGTGCCAGCAGCCTCACAGGGATCAATGAAAAACTGTTTTTT. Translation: CASSLTGINEKLFF.

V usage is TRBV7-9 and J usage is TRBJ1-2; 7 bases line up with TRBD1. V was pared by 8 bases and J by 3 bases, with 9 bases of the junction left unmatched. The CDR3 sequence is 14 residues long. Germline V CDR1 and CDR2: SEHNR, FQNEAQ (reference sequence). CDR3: CASPLTGSDYGYTF. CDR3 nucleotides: TGTGCCAGCCCATTGACAGGGAGTGACTATGGCTACACCTTC.